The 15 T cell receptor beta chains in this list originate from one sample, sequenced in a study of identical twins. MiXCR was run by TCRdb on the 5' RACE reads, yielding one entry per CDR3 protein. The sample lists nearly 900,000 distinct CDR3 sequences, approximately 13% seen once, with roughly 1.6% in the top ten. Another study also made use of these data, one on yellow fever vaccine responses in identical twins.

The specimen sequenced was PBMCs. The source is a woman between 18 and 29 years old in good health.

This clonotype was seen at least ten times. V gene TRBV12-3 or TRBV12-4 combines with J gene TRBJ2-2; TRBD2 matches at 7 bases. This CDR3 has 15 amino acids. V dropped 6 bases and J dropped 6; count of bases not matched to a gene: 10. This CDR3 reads CASRAGVDLAGELFF. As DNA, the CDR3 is TGTGCCAGCAGGGCGGGGGTGGATCTCGCCGGGGAGCTGTTTTTT.

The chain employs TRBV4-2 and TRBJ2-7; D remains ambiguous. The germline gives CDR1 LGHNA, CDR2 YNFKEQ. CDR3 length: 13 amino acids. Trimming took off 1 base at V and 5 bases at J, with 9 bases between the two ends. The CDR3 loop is CASSQGNADEQYF. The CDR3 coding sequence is TGTGCCAGCAGCCAAGGTAACGCCGACGAGCAGTACTTC.

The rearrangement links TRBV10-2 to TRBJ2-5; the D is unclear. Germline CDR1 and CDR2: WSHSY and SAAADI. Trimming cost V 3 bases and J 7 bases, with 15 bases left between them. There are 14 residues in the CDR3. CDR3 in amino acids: CASSDGRTWGTQYF. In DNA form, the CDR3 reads TGCGCCAGCAGTGATGGTCGGACCTGGGGGACCCAGTACTTC.

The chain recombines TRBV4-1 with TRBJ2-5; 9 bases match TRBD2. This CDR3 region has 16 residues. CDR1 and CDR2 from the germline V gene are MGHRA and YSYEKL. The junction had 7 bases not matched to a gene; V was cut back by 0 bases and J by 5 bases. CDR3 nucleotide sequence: TGCGCCAGCAGCCAAGATGGGCGGGGGGGCCCGGAGACCCAGTACTTC. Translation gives CASSQDGRGGPETQYF.

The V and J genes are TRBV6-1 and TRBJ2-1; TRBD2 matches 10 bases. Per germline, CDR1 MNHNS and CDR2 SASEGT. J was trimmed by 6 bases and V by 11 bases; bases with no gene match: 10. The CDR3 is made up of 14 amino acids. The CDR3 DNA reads TGTGCCTCTAGCGGGAGACACGGAACCAATGAGCAGTTCTTC. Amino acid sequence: CASSGRHGTNEQFF.

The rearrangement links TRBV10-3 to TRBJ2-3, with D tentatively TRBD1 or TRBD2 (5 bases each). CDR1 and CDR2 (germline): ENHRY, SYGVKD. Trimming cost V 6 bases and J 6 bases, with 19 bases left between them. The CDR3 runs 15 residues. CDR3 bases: TGTGCCATCAGCGTACGGGACCCCTCCACGGATACGCAGTATTTT. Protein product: CAISVRDPSTDTQYF.

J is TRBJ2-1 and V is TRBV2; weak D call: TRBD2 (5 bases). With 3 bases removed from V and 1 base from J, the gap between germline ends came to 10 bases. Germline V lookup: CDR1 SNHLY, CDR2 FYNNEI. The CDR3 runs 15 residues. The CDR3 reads CASSDDTRSYNEQFF. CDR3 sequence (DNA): TGTGCCAGCAGTGACGACACTAGGTCCTACAATGAGCAGTTCTTC.

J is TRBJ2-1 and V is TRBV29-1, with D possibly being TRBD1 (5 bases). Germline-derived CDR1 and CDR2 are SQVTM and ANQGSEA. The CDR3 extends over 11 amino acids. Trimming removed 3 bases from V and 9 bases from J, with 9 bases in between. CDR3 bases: TGCAGCGTTGACAGGGCCCGTGAGCAGTTCTTC. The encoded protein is CSVDRAREQFF.

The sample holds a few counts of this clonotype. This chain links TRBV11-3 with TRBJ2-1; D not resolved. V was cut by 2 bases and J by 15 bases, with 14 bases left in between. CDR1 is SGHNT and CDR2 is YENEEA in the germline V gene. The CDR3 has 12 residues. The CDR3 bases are TGTGCCAGCAGCTTACGCCTCCTAAGAGGGTTCTTC. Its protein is CASSLRLLRGFF.

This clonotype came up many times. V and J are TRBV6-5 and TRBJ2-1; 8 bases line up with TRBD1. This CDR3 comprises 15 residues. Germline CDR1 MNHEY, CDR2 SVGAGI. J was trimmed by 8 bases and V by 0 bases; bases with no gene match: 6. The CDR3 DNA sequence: TGTGCCAGCAGTTACTCGTACCAGGGGGCCTATGAGCAGTTCTTC. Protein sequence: CASSYSYQGAYEQFF.

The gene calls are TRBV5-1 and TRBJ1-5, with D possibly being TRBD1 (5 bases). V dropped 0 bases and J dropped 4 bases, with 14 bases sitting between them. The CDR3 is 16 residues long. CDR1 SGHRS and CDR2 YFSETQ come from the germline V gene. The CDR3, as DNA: TGCGCCAGCAGCTTGGAACCGGGGGGGGTTAATCAGCCCCAGCATTTT. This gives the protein CASSLEPGGVNQPQHF.

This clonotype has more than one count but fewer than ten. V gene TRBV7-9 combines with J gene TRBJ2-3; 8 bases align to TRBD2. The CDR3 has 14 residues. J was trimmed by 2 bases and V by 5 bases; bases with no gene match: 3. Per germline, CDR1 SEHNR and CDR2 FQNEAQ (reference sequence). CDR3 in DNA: TGTGCCAGCAGCCAGCGGGAGATCACAGATACGCAGTATTTT. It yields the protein CASSQREITDTQYF.

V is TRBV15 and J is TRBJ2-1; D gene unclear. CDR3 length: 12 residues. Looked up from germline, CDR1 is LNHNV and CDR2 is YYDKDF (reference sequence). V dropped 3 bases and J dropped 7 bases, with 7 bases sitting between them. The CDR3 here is CATSRIGNEQFF. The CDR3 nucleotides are TGTGCCACCAGCAGGATAGGAAATGAGCAGTTCTTC.

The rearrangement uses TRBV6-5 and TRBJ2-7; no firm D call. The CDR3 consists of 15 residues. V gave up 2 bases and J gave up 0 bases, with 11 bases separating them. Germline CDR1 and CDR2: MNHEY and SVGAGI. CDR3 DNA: TGTGCCAGCAGTTACAAGCGACCAATCTCCTACGAGCAGTACTTC. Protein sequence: CASSYKRPISYEQYF.

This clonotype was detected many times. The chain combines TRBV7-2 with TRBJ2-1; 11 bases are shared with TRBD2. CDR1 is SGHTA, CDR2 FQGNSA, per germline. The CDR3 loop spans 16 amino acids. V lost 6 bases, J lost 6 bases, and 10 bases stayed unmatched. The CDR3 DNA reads TGTGCCAGCAGGAGTAGCGGGAGGGCCCATTCCAATGAGCAGTTCTTC. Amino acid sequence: CASRSSGRAHSNEQFF.